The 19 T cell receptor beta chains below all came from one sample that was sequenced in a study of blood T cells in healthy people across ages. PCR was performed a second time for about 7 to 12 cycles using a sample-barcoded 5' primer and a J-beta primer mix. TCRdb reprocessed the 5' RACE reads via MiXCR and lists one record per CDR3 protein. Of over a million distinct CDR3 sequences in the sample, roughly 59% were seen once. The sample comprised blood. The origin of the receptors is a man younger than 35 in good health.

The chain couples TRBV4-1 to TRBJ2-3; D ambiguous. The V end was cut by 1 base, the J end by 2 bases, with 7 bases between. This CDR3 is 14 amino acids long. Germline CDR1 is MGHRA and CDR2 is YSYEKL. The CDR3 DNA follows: TGCGCCAGCAGCCAAGTTGGGCTCACAGATACGCAGTATTTT. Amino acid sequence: CASSQVGLTDTQYF.

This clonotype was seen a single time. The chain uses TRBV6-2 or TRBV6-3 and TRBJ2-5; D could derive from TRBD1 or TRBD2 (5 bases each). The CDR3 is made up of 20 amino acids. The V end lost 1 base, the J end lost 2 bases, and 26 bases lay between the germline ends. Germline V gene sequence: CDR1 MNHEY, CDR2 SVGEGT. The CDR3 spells CASSYYFILGTVNFQETQYF. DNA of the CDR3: TGTGCCAGCAGTTACTACTTCATCCTGGGGACGGTAAATTTTCAAGAGACCCAGTACTTC.

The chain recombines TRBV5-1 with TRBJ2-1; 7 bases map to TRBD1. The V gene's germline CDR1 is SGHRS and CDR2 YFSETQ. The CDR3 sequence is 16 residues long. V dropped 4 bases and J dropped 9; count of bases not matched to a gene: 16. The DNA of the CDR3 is TGCGCCAGCAGCCCCCCAGGGGGAAGTTCTCCAATTGAGCAGTTCTTC. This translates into CASSPPGGSSPIEQFF.

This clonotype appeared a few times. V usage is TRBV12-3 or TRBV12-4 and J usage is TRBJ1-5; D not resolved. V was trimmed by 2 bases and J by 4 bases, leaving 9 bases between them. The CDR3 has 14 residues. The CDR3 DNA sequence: TGTGCCAGCAGTTTAACTGGGGAAAATCAGCCCCAGCATTTT. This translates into CASSLTGENQPQHF.

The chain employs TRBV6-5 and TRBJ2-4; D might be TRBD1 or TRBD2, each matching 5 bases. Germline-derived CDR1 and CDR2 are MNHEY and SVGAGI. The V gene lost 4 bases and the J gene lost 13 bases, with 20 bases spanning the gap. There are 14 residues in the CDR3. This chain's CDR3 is CASSLTARPGEQYF. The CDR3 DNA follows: TGTGCCAGCAGTTTGACAGCCCGACCTGGGGAGCAGTACTTC.

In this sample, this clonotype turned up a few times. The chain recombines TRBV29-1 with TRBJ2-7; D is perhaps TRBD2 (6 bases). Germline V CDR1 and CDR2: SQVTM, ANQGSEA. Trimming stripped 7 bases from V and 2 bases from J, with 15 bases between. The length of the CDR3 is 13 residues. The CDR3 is CSAQLAGTYEQYF. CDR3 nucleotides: TGCAGCGCCCAACTAGCAGGTACCTACGAGCAGTACTTC.

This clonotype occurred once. The CDR3 sequence: CASSQVYNRAHEQYF. CDR3 bases: TGCGCCAGCAGCCAAGTCTACAACAGGGCGCACGAGCAGTACTTC. The rearrangement links TRBV4-1 to TRBJ2-7, with D possibly being TRBD1 (6 bases). The CDR3 sequence is 15 residues long. The ends were cut back, 1 base at V and 5 bases at J, with 15 bases in the middle. Germline V lookup: CDR1 MGHRA, CDR2 YSYEKL.

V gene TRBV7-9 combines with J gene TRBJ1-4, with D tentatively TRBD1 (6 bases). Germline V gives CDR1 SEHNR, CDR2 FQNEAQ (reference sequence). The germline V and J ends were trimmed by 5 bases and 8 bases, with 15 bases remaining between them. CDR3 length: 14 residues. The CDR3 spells CASSRNRAGEKLFF. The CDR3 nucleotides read TGTGCCAGCAGCCGAAACAGGGCAGGCGAAAAACTGTTTTTT.

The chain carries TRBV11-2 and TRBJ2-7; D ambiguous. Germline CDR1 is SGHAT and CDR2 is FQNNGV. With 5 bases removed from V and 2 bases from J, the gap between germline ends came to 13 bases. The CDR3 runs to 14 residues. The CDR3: CASSVQQNTYEQYF. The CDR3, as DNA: TGTGCCAGCAGCGTTCAACAGAATACCTACGAGCAGTACTTC.

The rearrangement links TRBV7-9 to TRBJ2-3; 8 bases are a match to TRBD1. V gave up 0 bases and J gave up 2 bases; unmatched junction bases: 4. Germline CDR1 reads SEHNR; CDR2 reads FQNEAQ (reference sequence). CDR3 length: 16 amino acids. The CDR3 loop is CASSLAAGGVTDTQYF. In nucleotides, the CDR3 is TGTGCCAGCAGCTTAGCGGCAGGGGGCGTCACAGATACGCAGTATTTT.

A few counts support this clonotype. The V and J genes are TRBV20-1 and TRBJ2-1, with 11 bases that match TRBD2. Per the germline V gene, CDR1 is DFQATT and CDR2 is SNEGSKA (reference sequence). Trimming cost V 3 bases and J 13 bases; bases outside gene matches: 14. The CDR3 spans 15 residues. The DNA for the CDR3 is TGCAGTGCTAGCCTCGGGACTAGCGGAACCCAAGATCAGTTCTTC. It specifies CSASLGTSGTQDQFF.

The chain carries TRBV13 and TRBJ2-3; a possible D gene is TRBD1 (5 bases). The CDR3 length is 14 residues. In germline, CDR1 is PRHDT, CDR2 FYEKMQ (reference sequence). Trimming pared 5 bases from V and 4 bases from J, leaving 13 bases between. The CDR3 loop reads CASSTIQVADTQYF. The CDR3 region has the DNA TGTGCCAGCAGCACGATACAGGTCGCAGATACGCAGTATTTT. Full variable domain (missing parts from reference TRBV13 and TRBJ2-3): AAGVIQSPRHLIKEKRETATLKCYPIPRHDTVYWYQQGPGQDPQFLISFYEKMQSDKGSIPDRFSAQQFSDYHSELNMSSLELGDSALYFCASSTIQVADTQYFGPGTRLTVL.

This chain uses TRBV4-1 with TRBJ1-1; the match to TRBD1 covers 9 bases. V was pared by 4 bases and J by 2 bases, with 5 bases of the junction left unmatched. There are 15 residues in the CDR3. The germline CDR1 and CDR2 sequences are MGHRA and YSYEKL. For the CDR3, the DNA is TGCGCCAGCAGCCTCACAGGGGGCCGAAACACTGAAGCTTTCTTT. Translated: CASSLTGGRNTEAFF.

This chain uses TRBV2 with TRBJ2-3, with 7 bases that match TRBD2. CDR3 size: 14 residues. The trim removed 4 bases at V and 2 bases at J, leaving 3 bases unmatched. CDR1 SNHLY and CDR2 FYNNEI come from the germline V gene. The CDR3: CASSALADTDTQYF. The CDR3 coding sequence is TGTGCCAGCAGTGCTCTAGCGGACACAGATACGCAGTATTTT.

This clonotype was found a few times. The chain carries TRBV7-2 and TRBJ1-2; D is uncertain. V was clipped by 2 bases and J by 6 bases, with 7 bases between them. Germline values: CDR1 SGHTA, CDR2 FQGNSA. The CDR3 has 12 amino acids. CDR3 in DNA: TGTGCCAGCAGCTTATCGGGCCATGGCTACACCTTC. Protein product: CASSLSGHGYTF.

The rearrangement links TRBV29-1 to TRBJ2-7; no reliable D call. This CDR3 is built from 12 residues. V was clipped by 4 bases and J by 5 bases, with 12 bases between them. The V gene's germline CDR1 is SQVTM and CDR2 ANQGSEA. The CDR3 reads CSVAGIMDEQYF. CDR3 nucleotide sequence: TGCAGCGTTGCGGGCATAATGGACGAGCAGTACTTC.

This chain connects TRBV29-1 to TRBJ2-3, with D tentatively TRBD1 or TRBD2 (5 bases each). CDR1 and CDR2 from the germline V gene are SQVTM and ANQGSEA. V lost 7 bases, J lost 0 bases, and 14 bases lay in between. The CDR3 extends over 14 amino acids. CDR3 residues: CSASGRVSTDTQYF. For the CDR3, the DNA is TGCAGCGCCTCGGGACGAGTGAGCACAGATACGCAGTATTTT.

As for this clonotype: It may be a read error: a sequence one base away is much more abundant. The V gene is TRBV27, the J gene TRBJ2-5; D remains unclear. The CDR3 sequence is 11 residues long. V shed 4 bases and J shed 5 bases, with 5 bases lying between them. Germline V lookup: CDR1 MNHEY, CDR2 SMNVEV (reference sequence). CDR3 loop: CASSSAETQYF. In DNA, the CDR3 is TGTGCCAGCAGTTCAGCGGAGACCCAGTACTTC.

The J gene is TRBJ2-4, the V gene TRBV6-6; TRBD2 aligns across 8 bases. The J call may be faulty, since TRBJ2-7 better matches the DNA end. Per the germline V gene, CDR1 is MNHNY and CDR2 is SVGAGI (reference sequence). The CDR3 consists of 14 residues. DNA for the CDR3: TGTGCCAGCAAACCCGGGAATAGCGGGACCGAGCAGTACTTC. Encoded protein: CASKPGNSGTEQYF.